The T cell receptor beta chain described here comes from a study of shared clonotypes between healthy human individuals. This clone has a handful of counts. The CDR3 is 12 amino acids. The ends were cut back, 6 bases at V and 2 bases at J, with 6 bases in the middle. Per germline, CDR1 WSHSY and CDR2 SAAADI. The repertoire was sequenced with immunoSEQ multiplex PCR; TCRdb's copy has only in-frame clones and lacks some. The sample yields some 510,000 clones, about four fifths seen once. This receptor was obtained from a woman aged 40 to 50 in good health. Some clones in this sample may be carry-over from other donors' samples. The source material was PBMCs. V gene TRBV10-2 combines with J gene TRBJ2-3, with D hard to call. CDR3 in DNA: TGCGCCAGCAGATATTACACAGATACGCAGTATTTT. It specifies CASRYYTDTQYF.